This TCR beta chain stems from a study of metastatic and nonmetastatic thyroid tumors. As for the study in general: A comparison of repertoires was made across blood and tumor or nodule tissue from malignant and benign thyroid patients.

CDR3 length: 13 residues. CDR1 is LGHNT and CDR2 is FRNRAP in the germline V gene. V lost 6 bases and J 1 base, leaving 9 bases between the germline ends. Whole-study findings and limits: A significant increase in TCR beta diversity was reportedly seen in malignant thyroid tumors relative to benign nodules, in blood and tumor.

Per the original methods: In papillary thyroid cancer, a distant-metastasis classifier was built using CDR3 differences across clinicopathological groups. TCRdb reanalyzed the PCR reads via MiXCR. These V and J calls are TCRdb output, not the study's own analysis. The sample lists more than 35,000 clones; approximately 13% were seen once. This clone was seen many times. What it binds is not known. Thyroid surgery was preceded by no treatment in any patient. The chain joins TRBV12-5 to TRBJ2-5; D is undetermined. The clonotype was recovered from a female donor with papillary thyroid cancer or a benign thyroid nodule (not recorded which). Some clones in this sample may be carry-over from other donors' samples. Sequences were obtained from blood. DNA for the CDR3: TGTGCTAGTGGCCCGGACCGCCAAGAGACCCAGTACTTC. Protein product: CASGPDRQETQYF.